Following are 24 T cell receptor beta chains from one sample sequenced in a study of blood T cells in healthy people across ages. A J-beta primer mix and a sample-barcoded 5' primer were used in a second PCR of roughly 7 to 12 cycles. In TCRdb, the 5' RACE reads were re-called with MiXCR into one record per CDR3 protein. Seen here are some 1,800,000 distinct CDR3 sequences, about two fifths observed once, and the top ten hold roughly 23%. Material: blood. These receptors all stem from a human donor in good health.

The V gene is TRBV7-7, the J gene TRBJ2-1; D perhaps matches TRBD2 (6 bases). The CDR3 runs to 14 residues. Germline values: CDR1 SSHAT, CDR2 FNYEAQ (reference sequence). V was clipped by 6 bases and J by 3 bases, with 12 bases between them. The CDR3 region has the DNA TGTGCCAGCAGTTCCTCGGAGGGCTACAATGAGCAGTTCTTC. This encodes CASSSSEGYNEQFF. Drawing the rest from reference TRBV7-7 and TRBJ2-1, the complete variable domain is GAGVSQSPRYKVTKRGQDVTLRCDPISSHATLYWYQQALGQGPEFLTYFNYEAQPDKSGLPSDRFSAERPEGSISTLTIQRTEQRDSAMYRCASSSSEGYNEQFFGPGTRLTVL.

V and J are TRBV11-2 and TRBJ2-1; TRBD1 agrees at 7 bases. V lost 3 bases and J lost 2; bases outside the gene matches: 4. CDR3 size: 15 residues. From germline, CDR1 is SGHAT and CDR2 FQNNGV. CDR3 bases: TGTGCCAGCAGCTTTGGGACAGACCCCTACAATGAGCAGTTCTTC. It codes for CASSFGTDPYNEQFF.

The sample holds a few counts of this clonotype. The chain employs TRBV20-1 and TRBJ2-5; either TRBD1 or TRBD2 may supply D (6 bases each). Germline lookup yields CDR1 DFQATT and CDR2 SNEGSKA (reference sequence). The CDR3 sequence is 13 residues long. V lost 3 bases, J lost 4 bases, and 12 bases lay in between. The CDR3 region has the DNA TGCAGTGCTAGCGGGGGCCAGGGAGAGACCCAGTACTTC. Translating gives CSASGGQGETQYF.

This clonotype was seen more than once but under ten times. The V and J genes are TRBV7-2 and TRBJ2-5, with D possibly being TRBD1 (5 bases). The CDR3 length is 15 residues. V shed 1 base and J shed 5 bases, with 14 bases lying between them. Germline V CDR1 and CDR2: SGHTA, FQGNSA. The CDR3 sequence: CASSLGNGDSETQYF. In DNA form, the CDR3 reads TGTGCCAGCAGCTTAGGAAATGGAGACAGTGAGACCCAGTACTTC.

This clonotype was detected a few times. The J gene is TRBJ1-4, the V gene TRBV9, with a possible D match to TRBD1 (6 bases). Germline CDR1 and CDR2: SGDLS and YYNGEE. V was cut by 0 bases and J by 8 bases, with 11 bases left in between. The CDR3 sequence is 14 residues long. This CDR3 is CASSVAQGGEKLFF. The CDR3 nucleotides read TGTGCCAGCAGCGTAGCACAGGGCGGGGAAAAACTGTTTTTT.

This chain connects TRBV5-1 to TRBJ2-1, with 7 bases lining up with TRBD2. V gave up 3 bases and J gave up 12 bases; unmatched junction bases: 15. The CDR3 is 15 residues long. Germline V CDR1 and CDR2: SGHRS, YFSETQ. CDR3 sequence reads: CASSWGGAGEDVQFF. As DNA, the CDR3 is TGCGCCAGCAGCTGGGGAGGGGCGGGAGAAGATGTGCAGTTCTTC.

The chain employs TRBV20-1 and TRBJ2-5; 10 bases fit TRBD1. The CDR3 is 14 amino acids. Germline V gives CDR1 DFQATT, CDR2 SNEGSKA (reference sequence). Trimming removed 1 base from V and 5 bases from J; junction bases left unmatched: 4. CDR3: CSARGDRGRETQYF. The DNA of the CDR3 is TGCAGTGCTAGAGGAGACAGGGGGCGGGAGACCCAGTACTTC.

This clonotype was found a few times. The chain recombines TRBV29-1 with TRBJ2-7, with D hard to call. The germline V and J ends were trimmed by 7 bases and 3 bases, with 7 bases remaining between them. Germline V gives CDR1 SQVTM, CDR2 ANQGSEA. There are 10 residues in the CDR3. The CDR3 DNA reads TGCAGCGCCGGGTACTACGAGCAGTACTTC. Translated: CSAGYYEQYF.

This clonotype was counted a few times. The rearrangement joins TRBV6-2 or TRBV6-3 to TRBJ2-5; D may be TRBD1 (7 bases). Germline V gene sequence: CDR1 MNHEY, CDR2 SVGEGT. V dropped 6 bases and J dropped 0 bases, with 11 bases sitting between them. The CDR3 has 14 amino acids. The CDR3 reads CASSRGVYQETQYF. In DNA, the CDR3 is TGTGCCAGCAGCAGGGGGGTGTACCAAGAGACCCAGTACTTC.

This chain connects TRBV7-2 to TRBJ1-5; the D gene is possibly TRBD1 (5 bases). The CDR3 loop spans 14 amino acids. Trimming shortened V by 5 bases and J by 7 bases, and 15 bases separated the two germline ends. The V gene's germline CDR1 is SGHTA and CDR2 FQGNSA. The CDR3 here is CASSHVLEGQPQHF. The CDR3 DNA is TGTGCCAGCAGCCACGTCCTCGAGGGGCAGCCCCAGCATTTT.

This chain links TRBV9 with TRBJ2-7; 9 nucleotides agree with TRBD1. V lost 4 bases, J lost 4 bases, and 6 bases stayed unmatched. The length of the CDR3 is 14 residues. Looked up from germline, CDR1 is SGDLS and CDR2 is YYNGEE. The CDR3 sequence is CASSHGTGRYEQYF. CDR3 bases: TGTGCCAGCAGCCATGGGACAGGGCGTTACGAGCAGTACTTC.

This sequence joins TRBV7-9 and TRBJ2-5, with a possible D match to TRBD2 (5 bases). Germline loops: CDR1 SEHNR, CDR2 FQNEAQ (reference sequence). The CDR3 is 12 amino acids. V was pared by 6 bases and J by 3 bases, with 8 bases between. CDR3 nucleotides: TGTGCCAGCAGTACGGGGAAAGAGACCCAGTACTTC. It translates to CASSTGKETQYF.

This clonotype turned up a few times. V is TRBV4-2 and J is TRBJ2-7, with TRBD2 matching 12 bases. The CDR3 totals 19 residues. CDR1 and CDR2 (germline): LGHNA, YNFKEQ. Trimming at V came to 0 bases and at J to 5 bases, leaving 14 bases not matched to a gene. The CDR3 DNA reads TGTGCCAGCAGCCAAGAATTAAGGGCGCTAGCGGGGGGGCTCCACGAGCAGTACTTC. Translating gives CASSQELRALAGGLHEQYF.

This clonotype was counted only a few times. The V and J genes are TRBV18 and TRBJ2-1; no firm D call. The V end lost 2 bases, the J end lost 8 bases, and 13 bases lay between the germline ends. Germline-derived CDR1 and CDR2 are KGHSH and LQKENI. This CDR3 is 14 amino acids long. The CDR3 nucleotides are TGTGCCAGCTCACCAGGGGTGGCAGGCGATGAGCAGTTCTTC. The encoded protein is CASSPGVAGDEQFF.

The chain couples TRBV27 to TRBJ2-3; 8 nucleotides line up with TRBD2. The germline gives CDR1 MNHEY, CDR2 SMNVEV (reference sequence). The J segment lost 4 bases and the V segment lost 6 bases, leaving 12 bases of the junction unmatched. The CDR3 loop spans 16 amino acids. CDR3 nucleotide sequence: TGTGCCAGCAGGAACCGAGCGGGGGCCCTGCCAGATACGCAGTATTTT. Translation: CASRNRAGALPDTQYF.

The rearrangement joins TRBV20-1 to TRBJ1-6; possible D gene TRBD1, 6 bases. V lost 6 bases to trimming and J lost 10 bases, with 16 bases between them. CDR3 length: 13 amino acids. Germline lookup yields CDR1 DFQATT and CDR2 SNEGSKA (reference sequence). CDR3 amino acids: CSASQGIGSPLHF. The CDR3 DNA sequence: TGCAGTGCCTCCCAGGGGATCGGGTCACCCCTCCACTTT.

The J gene is TRBJ1-5, the V gene TRBV28; the D is unclear. CDR3 size: 13 residues. Trimming took off 3 bases at V and 6 bases at J, with 9 bases between the two ends. Germline CDR1 reads MDHEN; CDR2 reads SYDVKM. The CDR3 reads CASSLGRAQPQHF. Written as DNA, the CDR3 is TGTGCCAGCAGTTTGGGAAGGGCTCAGCCCCAGCATTTT.

This clonotype has only a few counts. The chain employs TRBV29-1 and TRBJ2-1; a possible D gene is TRBD2 (5 bases). Trimming cost V 1 base and J 3 bases, with 10 bases left between them. Germline CDR1 reads SQVTM; CDR2 reads ANQGSEA. This CDR3 has 14 amino acids. CDR3 nucleotide sequence: TGCAGCGTTGAAGGAGGGCTTCGCTACAATGAGCAGTTCTTC. Translation: CSVEGGLRYNEQFF.

This clonotype appeared a single time. The chain carries TRBV4-3 and TRBJ1-5; no definite D call. V gave up 2 bases and J gave up 5 bases, with 7 bases separating them. Germline V gene data show CDR1 as LGHNA and CDR2 as YSLEER. The CDR3 has 13 residues. The chain's CDR3 is CASSQFMDQPQHF. The CDR3 nucleotides are TGCGCCAGCAGCCAATTCATGGATCAGCCCCAGCATTTT.

This clonotype was seen a single time. This chain joins TRBV27 and TRBJ1-6; D possibly corresponds to TRBD1 (5 bases). Per the germline V gene, CDR1 is MNHEY and CDR2 is SMNVEV (reference sequence). This CDR3 contains 16 residues. V shed 2 bases and J shed 9 bases, with 17 bases lying between them. CDR3 sequence: CASSLIPGQIGSPLHF. DNA for the CDR3: TGTGCCAGCAGTTTAATACCGGGGCAGATAGGTTCACCCCTCCACTTT.

This clonotype was counted between two and nine times. The CDR3 loop is CASSWTGATSTDTQYF. In DNA form, the CDR3 reads TGTGCCAGCAGCTGGACAGGGGCCACTAGCACAGATACGCAGTATTTT. This chain uses TRBV5-6 with TRBJ2-3; the match to TRBD1 covers 9 bases. The CDR3 is 16 amino acids. V shed 3 bases, J shed 0 bases, and the junction held 5 bases outside the gene matches. Germline assignment: CDR1 SGHDT and CDR2 YYEEEE. The entire variable domain, with the rest obtained from reference TRBV5-6 and TRBJ2-3, is as follows: DAGVTQSPTHLIKTRGQQVTLRCSPKSGHDTVSWYQQALGQGPQFIFQYYEEEERQRGNFPDRFSGHQFPNYSSELNVNALLLGDSALYLCASSWTGATSTDTQYFGPGTRLTVL.

The chain recombines TRBV5-1 with TRBJ1-1, with D possibly TRBD1 on 5 matching bases. The V gene lost 4 bases and the J gene lost 6 bases, with 16 bases spanning the gap. CDR1 SGHRS and CDR2 YFSETQ come from the germline V gene. There are 14 residues in the CDR3. The CDR3: CASSRGSLLAEAFF. The CDR3 region has the DNA TGCGCCAGCAGCCGGGGCAGCCTCTTAGCTGAAGCTTTCTTT.

The gene calls are TRBV24-1 and TRBJ2-2, with a weak D call TRBD1 (6 bases). V dropped 3 bases and J dropped 4 bases, with 20 bases sitting between them. This CDR3 has 18 amino acids. The germline gives CDR1 KGHDR, CDR2 SFDVKD. The DNA for the CDR3 is TGTGCCACCAGTGATCGACACCAGACAGGTGATAGCACCGGGGAGCTGTTTTTT. Translating gives CATSDRHQTGDSTGELFF.

The sample holds one count of this clonotype. This sequence joins TRBV4-3 and TRBJ2-1, with no clear D. The CDR3 spans 14 residues. V lost 0 bases and J 6 bases, leaving 9 bases between the germline ends. The germline V gene has CDR1 LGHNA and CDR2 YSLEER. The CDR3 protein is CASSQEGHSNEQFF. CDR3 in DNA: TGCGCCAGCAGCCAAGAGGGTCACTCCAATGAGCAGTTCTTC.